One and the same sample provided the 20 T cell receptor beta chains below, sequenced in a study of blood T cell repertoires in COVID-19. The protocol was immunoSEQ multiplex PCR, while the TCRdb copy is restricted to in-frame clones and leaves out a portion. The repertoire consists of some 290,000 clones, with 83% occurring once and the leading ten covering about 4.6%. The source material was peripheral blood. The receptors here all came from a man aged 55 to 70 who had recovered from COVID-19.

The rearrangement uses TRBV5-4 and TRBJ2-7; D unclear. Germline V CDR1 and CDR2: SGHNT, YYREEE (reference sequence). Trimming removed 2 bases at V and 8 bases at J, with 11 bases between. The CDR3 consists of 12 residues. The CDR3 region has the DNA TGTGCCAGCAGCTTAGACTCCGGCAAGCAGTACTTC. This sequence encodes CASSLDSGKQYF.

The chain's CDR3 is CASSVSGGRQETQYF. The CDR3, as DNA: TGTGCCAGCAGCGTTAGCGGGGGCCGCCAAGAGACCCAGTACTTC. The V call is TRBV9, the J call TRBJ2-5; 9 bases are a match to TRBD2. The CDR3 totals 15 residues. V dropped 2 bases and J dropped 1; count of bases not matched to a gene: 3. The germline V gene has CDR1 SGDLS and CDR2 YYNGEE.

This clone was seen once. The chain joins TRBV29-1 to TRBJ2-1; TRBD2 matches at 8 bases. CDR1 is SQVTM and CDR2 is ANQGSEA in the germline V gene. The J segment lost 6 bases and the V segment lost 5 bases, leaving 12 bases of the junction unmatched. The CDR3 has 15 amino acids. In DNA form, the CDR3 reads TGCAGCGTTAATCCGGCGGGGGGAGTTTCCAATGAGCAGTTCTTC. Its translation: CSVNPAGGVSNEQFF.

This clone was found once. The rearrangement uses TRBV6-5 and TRBJ1-4; no firm D call. The germline gives CDR1 MNHEY, CDR2 SVGAGI. Trimming left V 3 bases short and J 8 bases short, with 16 bases between. This CDR3 has 15 amino acids. The CDR3 reads CASSYSVIGGEKLFF. CDR3 nucleotides: TGTGCCAGCAGTTATTCCGTCATCGGAGGCGAAAAACTGTTTTTT.

This clone came up a few times. The chain has TRBV10-3 and TRBJ2-7; tentative D call: TRBD1 (5 bases). Germline CDR1 reads ENHRY; CDR2 reads SYGVKD. This CDR3 comprises 12 residues. V lost 3 bases, J lost 2 bases, and 5 bases lay in between. The CDR3 loop reads CAISEGAYEQYF. In nucleotides, the CDR3 is TGTGCCATCAGTGAAGGGGCCTACGAGCAGTACTTC.

This clone came up once. The rearrangement links TRBV6-2 or TRBV6-3 to TRBJ1-2; 10 bases are a match to TRBD1. With 0 bases clipped from V and 8 bases from J, the junction kept 3 bases outside the gene matches. The CDR3 loop spans 14 amino acids. Germline values: CDR1 MNHEY, CDR2 SVGEGT. In nucleotides, the CDR3 is TGTGCCAGCAGTTACTCGGGGACAGGGGTCGGCTACACCTTC. Amino acids: CASSYSGTGVGYTF.

This clone was observed once. This rearrangement joins TRBV5-1 to TRBJ2-5; TRBD1 matches 7 bases. Germline trimming cut 4 bases from V and 2 bases from J; bases unmatched to any gene: 11. The germline CDR1 and CDR2 sequences are SGHRS and YFSETQ. This CDR3 spans 16 amino acids. The CDR3 DNA reads TGCGCCAGCAGCCCCCAGACAGGGAATACTCAAGAGACCCAGTACTTC. As protein: CASSPQTGNTQETQYF.

This clone came up a few times. The rearrangement links TRBV5-1 to TRBJ1-2; 8 bases are shared with TRBD1. The ends lost 6 bases at V and 4 bases at J; junction bases unmatched: 17. Germline-derived CDR1 and CDR2 are SGHRS and YFSETQ. The CDR3 runs to 17 residues. CDR3 DNA: TGCGCCAGCACCAGACGGACAGGGATAGCGAGTTCCTATGGCTACACCTTC. This gives the protein CASTRRTGIASSYGYTF.

The chain uses TRBV19 and TRBJ2-7; TRBD2 agrees at 9 bases. CDR3 length: 15 amino acids. The V gene end was trimmed by 6 bases and the J gene end by 3 bases; junction bases not matched to a gene: 9. Germline V gives CDR1 LNHDA, CDR2 SQIVND (reference sequence). The CDR3: CASRRGGRANYEQYF. In DNA, the CDR3 is TGTGCCAGTAGGCGGGGGGGCAGGGCCAACTACGAGCAGTACTTC.

The chain links TRBV10-2 to TRBJ2-5, with 8 bases identical to TRBD1. Per the germline V gene, CDR1 is WSHSY and CDR2 is SAAADI. The CDR3 is 14 residues long. Germline trimming cut 6 bases from V and 4 bases from J; bases unmatched to any gene: 7. The CDR3 DNA follows: TGCGCCAGCAGCAACAGGGGGTTGGCAGAGACCCAGTACTTC. The encoded protein is CASSNRGLAETQYF.

This sequence joins TRBV6-5 and TRBJ2-7; TRBD1 is a possible D gene (7 bases). With 7 bases removed from V and 2 bases from J, the gap between germline ends came to 18 bases. Germline lookup yields CDR1 MNHEY and CDR2 SVGAGI. This CDR3 spans 15 amino acids. The DNA of the CDR3 is TGTGCCAGCATTCGAGGAGGGGGCGAACCCTACGAGCAGTACTTC. Its protein is CASIRGGGEPYEQYF.

The V gene is TRBV2, the J gene TRBJ2-3, with D maybe TRBD2 (5 bases). V was pared by 7 bases and J by 5 bases, with 19 bases between. This CDR3 is 15 amino acids long. Germline CDR1 reads SNHLY; CDR2 reads FYNNEI. In DNA, the CDR3 is TGTGCCAGCAAGGTAGCGACCCTCCGGGGAGATACGCAGTATTTT. Protein sequence: CASKVATLRGDTQYF.

The chain uses TRBV7-9 and TRBJ2-5; 8 bases map to TRBD2. Germline V gene sequence: CDR1 SEHNR, CDR2 FQNEAQ (reference sequence). The J segment lost 4 bases and the V segment lost 5 bases, leaving 18 bases of the junction unmatched. The CDR3 is 18 amino acids. CDR3 bases: TGTGCCAGCAGCATGGAAACCGCGGGGGGCCTTTTTAGAGAGACCCAGTACTTC. Its protein is CASSMETAGGLFRETQYF.

This sequence joins TRBV5-1 and TRBJ1-2; D unresolved. The length of the CDR3 is 13 residues. V shed 2 bases and J shed 3 bases, with 8 bases lying between them. Germline CDR1 SGHRS, CDR2 YFSETQ. The CDR3 reads CASSLETYYGYTF. The CDR3 coding sequence is TGCGCCAGCAGCTTAGAGACATACTATGGCTACACCTTC.

The V call is TRBV11-3, the J call TRBJ2-7, with 9 bases fitting TRBD2. The germline CDR1 and CDR2 sequences are SGHNT and YENEEA. There are 15 residues in the CDR3. J was trimmed by 6 bases and V by 1 base; bases with no gene match: 7. For the CDR3, the DNA is TGTGCCAGCAGCTTAGGGGGACTAGCTGGTTCCGAGCAGTACTTC. Its translation is CASSLGGLAGSEQYF. Using reference TRBV11-3 and TRBJ2-7 for the parts outside the CDR3, the full variable domain is EAGVVQSPRYKIIEKKQPVAFWCNPISGHNTLYWYLQNLGQGPELLIRYENEEAVDDSQLPKDRFSAERLKGVDSTLKIQPAELGDSAVYLCASSLGGLAGSEQYFGPGTRLTVT.

The chain couples TRBV7-9 to TRBJ2-1, with 12 bases lining up with TRBD2. V was clipped by 5 bases and J by 7 bases; unmatched bases: 6. This CDR3 is 15 amino acids long. CDR1 and CDR2 from the germline V gene are SEHNR and FQNEAQ (reference sequence). In DNA form, the CDR3 reads TGTGCCAGCAGCCTGACTAGCGGGAGTGGGAATGAGCAGTTCTTC. Its translation: CASSLTSGSGNEQFF.

V usage is TRBV6-4 and J usage is TRBJ2-5, with TRBD1 as a possible D gene (6 bases). Trimming pared 5 bases from V and 4 bases from J, leaving 11 bases between. The CDR3 spans 13 residues. Germline V gene lookup returns CDR1 MRHNA and CDR2 SNTAGT. The chain's CDR3 is CASSPDSGETQYF. As DNA, the CDR3 is TGTGCCAGCAGTCCGGACAGCGGAGAGACCCAGTACTTC.

The V call is TRBV2, the J call TRBJ2-1, with 9 bases lining up with TRBD1. Germline lookup yields CDR1 SNHLY and CDR2 FYNNEI. The CDR3 runs 12 residues. V lost 10 bases to trimming and J lost 9 bases; unmatched junction nucleotides: 7. The CDR3 spells CATGQGKGEQFF. In DNA form, the CDR3 reads TGTGCCACCGGACAGGGGAAGGGTGAGCAGTTCTTC.

The chain employs TRBV6-5 and TRBJ1-1, with D uncertain. V lost 6 bases and J 0 bases, leaving 14 bases between the germline ends. CDR1 and CDR2 (germline): MNHEY, SVGAGI. The CDR3 runs 15 residues. This CDR3 is CASSGYSNLNTEAFF. CDR3 DNA: TGTGCCAGCAGCGGATACAGCAACCTGAACACTGAAGCTTTCTTT.

V usage is TRBV5-5 and J usage is TRBJ2-2, with D tentatively TRBD2 (5 bases). Germline lookup yields CDR1 SGHKS and CDR2 YYEKEE (reference sequence). This CDR3 comprises 14 residues. Trimming removed 4 bases at V and 1 base at J, with 8 bases between. The CDR3 loop reads CASSRTLNTGELFF. In DNA, the CDR3 is TGTGCCAGCAGCCGGACTTTGAACACCGGGGAGCTGTTTTTT. The full variable domain, its missing parts supplied by reference TRBV5-5 and TRBJ2-2, is DAGVTQSPTHLIKTRGQQVTLRCSPISGHKSVSWYQQVLGQGPQFIFQYYEKEERGRGNFPDRFSARQFPNYSSELNVNALLLGDSALYLCASSRTLNTGELFFGEGSRLTVL.